Presented here are 22 T cell receptor beta chains from one specimen sequenced in a study of radiation and T cells in renal cell carcinoma. As for time point: baseline pretreatment blood. As to treatment: 15 Gy SBRT to primary tumor, nephrectomy 4 weeks later. TCRdb's table, derived via immunoSEQ multiplex PCR, lists solely in-frame clones and lacks some. In the table there are 120,000 to 150,000 clones, 88% of which are singletons. The sample in question was blood, obtained from a patient whose treatment included radiotherapy and nephrectomy. The receptors derive from a woman between 70 and 85 years old with renal cell carcinoma.

The chain links TRBV5-4 to TRBJ2-1, with 12 positions matching TRBD2. The CDR3 covers 16 residues. Trimming removed 6 bases from V and 6 bases from J; junction bases left unmatched: 10. The germline gives CDR1 SGHNT, CDR2 YYREEE (reference sequence). The CDR3 sequence is CASTNPSSGGANEQFF. The CDR3 nucleotides read TGTGCCAGCACAAATCCTTCTAGCGGGGGGGCCAATGAGCAGTTCTTC.

The CDR3 reads CASSPGQTKNTEAFF. As DNA, the CDR3 is TGTGCCAGCAGTCCGGGACAGACCAAGAACACTGAAGCTTTCTTT. This chain connects TRBV27 to TRBJ1-1; 7 bases map to TRBD1. Germline assignment: CDR1 MNHEY and CDR2 SMNVEV (reference sequence). The CDR3 sequence is 15 residues long. Trimming took 5 bases from V and 1 from J; bases not matched to a gene: 7.

The rearrangement links TRBV28 to TRBJ1-4, with 7 bases that match TRBD1. Germline CDR1 MDHEN, CDR2 SYDVKM. The CDR3 has 16 amino acids. Trimming removed 4 bases from V and 5 bases from J; junction bases left unmatched: 10. Here the CDR3 DNA reads TGTGCCAGCAGTTCGGAGTGGACAGGTAGAAATGAAAAACTGTTTTTT. It translates to CASSSEWTGRNEKLFF.

The V and J genes are TRBV11-2 and TRBJ1-2; 7 bases fit TRBD1. The CDR3 consists of 12 residues. CDR1 SGHAT and CDR2 FQNNGV come from the germline V gene. V lost 5 bases to trimming and J lost 4 bases; unmatched junction nucleotides: 1. The CDR3 DNA reads TGTGCCAGCAGCCCAGGGGGCTATGGCTACACCTTC. Amino acids: CASSPGGYGYTF.

This clone occurred once. This chain connects TRBV6-6 to TRBJ2-6, with TRBD1 matching over 10 bases. CDR3 length equals 15 residues. The J segment lost 3 bases and the V segment lost 5 bases, leaving 1 base of the junction unmatched. The V gene's germline CDR1 is MNHNY and CDR2 SVGAGI (reference sequence). The CDR3 protein is CASSGTGVGANVLTF. CDR3 bases: TGTGCCAGCAGTGGGACAGGGGTTGGGGCCAACGTCCTGACTTTC.

The V gene is TRBV19, the J gene TRBJ2-3, with no clear D. The CDR3 spans 15 residues. The germline V gene has CDR1 LNHDA and CDR2 SQIVND (reference sequence). The V gene lost 1 base and the J gene lost 2 bases, with 10 bases spanning the gap. CDR3 nucleotide sequence: TGTGCCAGTAGTATAGGATTCGCGGTCACAGATACGCAGTATTTT. Translating gives CASSIGFAVTDTQYF.

This sequence joins TRBV9 and TRBJ2-3; D tentatively fits TRBD1 or TRBD2 (5 bases each). This CDR3 contains 18 residues. Trimming shortened V by 0 bases and J by 6 bases, and 23 bases separated the two germline ends. Germline V gene data show CDR1 as SGDLS and CDR2 as YYNGEE. CDR3 amino acids: CASSVDPGTPTFMDTQYF. CDR3 coding DNA: TGTGCCAGCAGCGTAGACCCCGGGACCCCTACCTTTATGGATACGCAGTATTTT.

The count of this clone is one. The V gene is TRBV18, the J gene TRBJ2-7; D is uncertain. Deletions cut 6 bases from V and 5 bases from J, with 11 bases between. The germline gives CDR1 KGHSH, CDR2 LQKENI. The CDR3 consists of 12 residues. The CDR3 spells CASSIRADEQYF. The CDR3 nucleotides are TGTGCCAGCTCTATCCGGGCAGACGAGCAGTACTTC. Based on the CDR3 plus reference TRBV18 and TRBJ2-7, the full variable domain is NAGVMQNPRHLVRRRGQEARLRCSPMKGHSHVYWYRQLPEEGLKFMVYLQKENIIDESGMPKERFSAEFPKEGPSILRIQQVVRGDSAAYFCASSIRADEQYFGPGTRLTVT.

The chain carries TRBV7-2 and TRBJ1-5; D is ambiguous. Germline-derived CDR1 and CDR2 are SGHTA and FQGNSA. The CDR3 runs to 15 residues. The V gene lost 6 bases and the J gene lost 0 bases, with 12 bases spanning the gap. Written as DNA, the CDR3 is TGTGCCAGCAGACCTGACACCCGTAGCAATCAGCCCCAGCATTTT. The encoded protein is CASRPDTRSNQPQHF.

The genes are TRBV6-6 and TRBJ1-1; 7 positions agree with TRBD1. Unmatched junction bases numbered 4, after V lost 8 bases and J lost 1 base. CDR3 length: 13 residues. Germline V gene data show CDR1 as MNHNY and CDR2 as SVGAGI (reference sequence). The CDR3 is CASADRANTEAFF. CDR3 bases: TGTGCCAGCGCCGACAGGGCGAACACTGAAGCTTTCTTT.

This clone was seen more than once but under ten times. The gene calls are TRBV4-2 and TRBJ2-2, with TRBD2 as a possible D gene (6 bases). The CDR3 spans 15 residues. Germline V gene data show CDR1 as LGHNA and CDR2 as YNFKEQ. V lost 7 bases, J lost 8 bases, and 20 bases lay in between. The CDR3: CASNNHGGIGGELFF. The CDR3 DNA reads TGTGCCAGCAACAACCATGGAGGGATAGGAGGGGAGCTGTTTTTT.

The rearrangement joins TRBV7-2 to TRBJ1-6, with a weak D call TRBD1 (5 bases). The CDR3 extends over 17 amino acids. The germline V and J ends were trimmed by 1 base and 0 bases, with 10 bases remaining between them. Germline CDR1 SGHTA, CDR2 FQGNSA. CDR3 nucleotide sequence: TGTGCCAGCAGCTTAGTCCCAGGGAGCTCCTATAATTCACCCCTCCACTTT. Translating it yields CASSLVPGSSYNSPLHF.

This chain links TRBV28 with TRBJ2-7, with a tentative D call TRBD2 (6 bases). The V and J ends lost 7 bases and 7 bases respectively, with 14 bases between them. This CDR3 contains 12 residues. Germline CDR1 and CDR2: MDHEN and SYDVKM. CDR3 sequence (DNA): TGTGCCAGCATTACCCTCGGAGGGGAGCAGTACTTC. Translation: CASITLGGEQYF.

The J gene is TRBJ2-2, the V gene TRBV7-8; TRBD2 might be the D (5 bases). Trimming stripped 2 bases from V and 2 bases from J, with 12 bases between. Germline assignment: CDR1 SGHVS and CDR2 FQNEAQ. This CDR3 spans 16 amino acids. CDR3 sequence reads: CASSLWGAFNTGELFF. Here the CDR3 DNA reads TGTGCCAGCAGCTTATGGGGAGCATTTAACACCGGGGAGCTGTTTTTT. The full variable domain, with the rest looked up from reference TRBV7-8 and TRBJ2-2, is GAGVSQSPRYKVAKRGQDVALRCDPISGHVSLFWYQQALGQGPEFLTYFQNEAQLDKSGLPSDRFFAERPEGSVSTLKIQRTQQEDSAVYLCASSLWGAFNTGELFFGEGSRLTVL.

The chain couples TRBV2 to TRBJ1-2, with 9 bases that match TRBD1. Germline CDR1 reads SNHLY; CDR2 reads FYNNEI. CDR3 length: 13 residues. V was clipped by 7 bases and J by 5 bases; unmatched bases: 5. DNA of the CDR3: TGTGCCAGCAACGGGGACAGGGTTTATGGCTACACCTTC. This codes for CASNGDRVYGYTF. Combining the CDR3 with reference TRBV2 and TRBJ1-2 gives the whole variable domain EPEVTQTPSHQVTQMGQEVILRCVPISNHLYFYWYRQILGQKVEFLVSFYNNEISEKSEIFDDQFSVERPDGSNFTLKIRSTKLEDSAMYFCASNGDRVYGYTFGSGTRLTVV.

The J gene is TRBJ2-1, the V gene TRBV6-5; 7 bases match TRBD2. The J segment lost 0 bases and the V segment lost 5 bases, leaving 4 bases of the junction unmatched. CDR3 length equals 15 residues. From germline, CDR1 is MNHEY and CDR2 SVGAGI. This CDR3 reads CASSGGGGSYNEQFF. CDR3 bases: TGTGCCAGCAGTGGCGGGGGAGGCTCCTACAATGAGCAGTTCTTC.

This sequence joins TRBV19 and TRBJ2-2, with TRBD2 matching over 9 bases. V was pared by 6 bases and J by 2 bases, with 7 bases of the junction left unmatched. The CDR3 totals 16 residues. The V gene's germline CDR1 is LNHDA and CDR2 SQIVND (reference sequence). The CDR3 coding sequence is TGTGCCAGTAGCCTCGAAGCGGGGGGTAACACCGGGGAGCTGTTTTTT. Protein: CASSLEAGGNTGELFF.

This chain links TRBV2 with TRBJ2-7; D possibly corresponds to TRBD1 (6 bases). The CDR3 extends over 13 amino acids. Germline V gene lookup returns CDR1 SNHLY and CDR2 FYNNEI. V lost 2 bases and J 6 bases, leaving 11 bases between the germline ends. In nucleotides, the CDR3 is TGTGCCAGCAGTGAACAGGGGATGAGCGAGCAGTACTTC. Translation: CASSEQGMSEQYF.

This clone occurred once. The chain carries TRBV11-2 and TRBJ2-3, with 9 bases aligning to TRBD2. V trimming: 5 bases; J trimming: 2 bases; junction bases outside the gene matches: 8. Per the germline V gene, CDR1 is SGHAT and CDR2 is FQNNGV. The CDR3 sequence is 16 residues long. CDR3 in amino acids: CASSLNSGGITDTQYF. In DNA form, the CDR3 reads TGTGCCAGCAGCCTCAACAGCGGGGGGATCACAGATACGCAGTATTTT.

The chain recombines TRBV7-9 with TRBJ2-1, with 15 bases that match TRBD2. This CDR3 has 19 amino acids. Germline CDR1 reads SEHNR; CDR2 reads FQNEAQ (reference sequence). The ends lost 5 bases at V and 0 bases at J; junction bases unmatched: 8. The CDR3 here is CASSRTPGLAGGSYNEQFF. CDR3 nucleotides: TGTGCCAGCAGCCGAACCCCGGGACTAGCGGGGGGCTCCTACAATGAGCAGTTCTTC.

A few counts support this clone. The rearrangement joins TRBV7-9 to TRBJ1-3; D gene uncertain. Trimming removed 0 bases from V and 8 bases from J, with 8 bases in between. The germline V gene has CDR1 SEHNR and CDR2 FQNEAQ (reference sequence). This CDR3 comprises 13 residues. CDR3 protein: CASSLAGGHTIYF. The CDR3 DNA reads TGTGCCAGCAGCTTAGCGGGAGGGCACACCATATATTTT. The entire variable domain, with the rest obtained from reference TRBV7-9 and TRBJ1-3, is as follows: DTGVSQNPRHKITKRGQNVTFRCDPISEHNRLYWYRQTLGQGPEFLTYFQNEAQLEKSRLLSDRFSAERPKGSFSTLEIQRTEQGDSAMYLCASSLAGGHTIYFGEGSWLTVV.

This chain uses TRBV27 with TRBJ2-7; 7 positions agree with TRBD2. The CDR3 has 15 residues. Germline assignment: CDR1 MNHEY and CDR2 SMNVEV (reference sequence). V was pared by 0 bases and J by 2 bases, with 4 bases of the junction left unmatched. CDR3 protein: CASSLSTGGTYEQYF. The DNA for the CDR3 is TGTGCCAGCAGTTTATCGACCGGGGGGACCTACGAGCAGTACTTC.